What follows is one T cell receptor (beta chain) and its context. These data are taken from a study of human versus mouse CDR3 diversity and MHC coevolution. This CDR3 is built from 15 residues. V shed 8 bases, J shed 8 bases, and the junction held 10 bases outside the gene matches. Per germline, CDR1 WSHSY and CDR2 SAAADI. The table came from immunoSEQ multiplex PCR; TCRdb's copy has only in-frame clones and leaves some out. Among about 60,000 clones listed, around 94% were seen once. Naive CD4 T cells were sorted as CD45RO-negative, CD62L-positive. The sequence was collected from a person in their 60s in good health. This chain joins TRBV10-2 and TRBJ2-1, with 12 bases identical to TRBD2. Sequencing was performed on naive CD4+ T cells from blood. Subset noted: CD45RO-negative CD62L-positive naive CD4 T cells. CDR3 region: CASSSGRAGVDEQFF. Here the CDR3 DNA reads TGCGCCAGCTCTAGCGGGAGGGCCGGGGTTGATGAGCAGTTCTTC.